A selection of T cell receptor beta chains follows, all from one sample in a study of blood T cell repertoires in COVID-19. Data came from immunoSEQ multiplex PCR; TCRdb stores just in-frame clones and leaves some out. This sample yields about 89,000 clones, of which just under 80% are seen a single time; roughly 6.3% belongs to the top ten. The sequencing input was peripheral blood. The source is a man aged 65 to 85 with COVID-19, enrolled during active disease. Each CDR3 is given with its conserved first and last residue. Fields, in order: J gene, V gene, D gene, clone size, CDR3 DNA, CDR3 protein. The D gene is left open where the match is weak. A row's size may be missing; if present it is once, few, many or a size class.

TRBJ1-1 | TRBV7-6 | TRBD1 | NA | TGTGCCAGCAGCCTGGGACAGGCAAGGAACACTGAAGCTTTCTTT | CASSLGQARNTEAFF
TRBJ2-1 | TRBV3-1/TRBV3-2 | TRBD2 | NA | TGTGCCAGCAGCCAAGGGTCTAGCGGATACAATGAGCAGTTCTTC | CASSQGSSGYNEQFF
TRBJ2-5 | TRBV29-1 | NA | NA | TGCAGCGGCTGTCCGGGACACGAAGAGACCCAGTACTTC | CSGCPGHEETQYF
TRBJ2-5 | TRBV20-1 | TRBD2 | NA | TGCAGTGCTAGTGGGCTAGCGGGCGGGAGGCGGTTGGAGACCCAGTACTTC | CSASGLAGGRRLETQYF
TRBJ1-1 | TRBV28 | TRBD1 | many | TGTGCCAGCAGTCTACAGGGGGCGTTGACTGAAGCTTTCTTT | CASSLQGALTEAFF
TRBJ2-1 | TRBV4-1 | NA | NA | TGCGCCAGCAGCCAAGAGGCCCCGACTAAAATTAACAATGAGCAGTTCTTC | CASSQEAPTKINNEQFF
TRBJ2-7 | TRBV2 | NA | NA | TGTGCCAGCAGGGTACTAGCCTCCTACGAGCAGTACTTC | CASRVLASYEQYF
TRBJ2-6 | TRBV4-3 | NA | NA | TGCGCCAGCAGCCCAGGGGGTCTAGCGGGCTCTGGGGCCAACGTCCTGACTTTC | CASSPGGLAGSGANVLTF
TRBJ2-5 | TRBV25-1 | TRBD2 | NA | TGTGCCAGCAGTCCCAGCGGGGTAGTAGAGACCCAGTACTTC | CASSPSGVVETQYF
TRBJ1-3 | TRBV7-6 | NA | few | TGTGCCAGCAGCTTAGGTCCGGGGGTTGGAAACACCATATATTTT | CASSLGPGVGNTIYF
TRBJ2-7 | TRBV7-9 | TRBD1 | few | TGTGCCAGCAGCAGCACGACAGGGCACGAGCAGTACTTC | CASSSTTGHEQYF
TRBJ2-7 | TRBV7-6 | TRBD1 | NA | TGTGCCAGCAGCTTAGAGGCCGGCAGGGGGCTTCGCTACGAGCAGTACTTC | CASSLEAGRGLRYEQYF
TRBJ1-6 | TRBV9 | NA | NA | TGTGCCAGCAGCGCAGACTCTAATTCACCCCTCCACTTT | CASSADSNSPLHF
TRBJ1-2 | TRBV6-5 | TRBD1 | NA | TGTGCCAGCAGTTCCCCGGGACAGCCAAACTATGGCTACACCTTC | CASSSPGQPNYGYTF
TRBJ1-1 | TRBV4-2 | TRBD1 | NA | TGTGCCAGCAGCGAGGTCCCGGGACAGGGAGCGAACACTGAAGCTTTCTTT | CASSEVPGQGANTEAFF
TRBJ1-6 | TRBV29-1 | NA | NA | TGCAGCGTTGAAACAGCAGATAATTCACCCCTCCACTTT | CSVETADNSPLHF
TRBJ1-2 | TRBV29-1 | NA | NA | TGCAGCGTTGAGAACAGCCTTAGGGGGTATGGCTACACCTTC | CSVENSLRGYGYTF
TRBJ2-5 | TRBV6-1 | TRBD1 | NA | TGTGCCAGCAGTGAATTTGGGACAGGGCAGGAGACCCAGTACTTC | CASSEFGTGQETQYF
TRBJ2-1 | TRBV7-9 | TRBD1 | NA | TGTGCCAGTTCGGGACAGGGGTTATACAATGAGCAGTTCTTC | CASSGQGLYNEQFF
TRBJ2-3 | TRBV4-2 | TRBD2 | NA | TGTGCCAGCAGCCAAGAAGGGTCCAGCGGGGGGCGTACAGATACGCAGTATTTT | CASSQEGSSGGRTDTQYF
TRBJ1-4 | TRBV4-2 | NA | NA | TGTGCCAGCAGCCAATTCGAGGGTGAAAAACTGTTTTTT | CASSQFEGEKLFF
TRBJ2-7 | TRBV6-6 | TRBD2 | few | TGTGCCAGCAGCCCCGGGACTAGGGGCGAGCAGTACTTC | CASSPGTRGEQYF
TRBJ2-3 | TRBV6-5 | NA | NA | TGTGCCAGCAGTCACCAGGGTAGACTGACAGATACGCAGTATTTT | CASSHQGRLTDTQYF
TRBJ2-1 | TRBV28 | TRBD2 | NA | TGTGCCAGCACTTCTAGCGGGAGGGCCGACAATGAGCAGTTCTTC | CASTSSGRADNEQFF
TRBJ1-6 | TRBV6-5 | NA | NA | TGTGCCAGCAGTTATTCCGACAGACTTGATATCTCCCTCCACTTT | CASSYSDRLDISLHF
TRBJ2-7 | TRBV19 | NA | NA | TGTGCCAGTAGTATAGATTTCGGGAGTCGGGAGCAGTACTTC | CASSIDFGSREQYF